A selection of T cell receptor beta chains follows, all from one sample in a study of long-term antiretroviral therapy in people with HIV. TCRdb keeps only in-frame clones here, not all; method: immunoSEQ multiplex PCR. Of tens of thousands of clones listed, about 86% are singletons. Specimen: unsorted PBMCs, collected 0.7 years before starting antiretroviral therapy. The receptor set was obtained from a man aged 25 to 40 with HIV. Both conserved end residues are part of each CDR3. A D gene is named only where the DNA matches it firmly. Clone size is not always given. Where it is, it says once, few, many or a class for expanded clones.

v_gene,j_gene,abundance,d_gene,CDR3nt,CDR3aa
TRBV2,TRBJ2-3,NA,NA,TGTGCCAGCAGTGAGGGGGGGGCCAGGGAAATGGATACGCAGTATTTT,CASSEGGAREMDTQYF
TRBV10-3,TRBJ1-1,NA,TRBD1,TGTGCCATCAGAGACAGGGCGAGAGACACTGAAGCTTTCTTT,CAIRDRARDTEAFF
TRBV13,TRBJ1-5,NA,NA,TGTGCCAGCAGTGAGGGACCCAATCAGCCCCAGCATTTT,CASSEGPNQPQHF
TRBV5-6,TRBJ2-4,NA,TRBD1,TGTGCCAGCAGCCCTAATACAGGGGCGAACATTCAGTACTTC,CASSPNTGANIQYF
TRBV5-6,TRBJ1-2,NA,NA,TGTGCCAGCAGCCCCGGGCGGGGCGCTGGCTACACCTTC,CASSPGRGAGYTF
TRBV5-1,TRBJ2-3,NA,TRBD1,TGCGCCAGCAGGGGACAGGCGCCGAGGGACGCAGATACGCAGTATTTT,CASRGQAPRDADTQYF
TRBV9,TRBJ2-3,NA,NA,TGTGCCAGCAGCGTAGGGAGCACAGGGAGGGGGCGGCAGACAGATACGCAGTATTTT,CASSVGSTGRGRQTDTQYF
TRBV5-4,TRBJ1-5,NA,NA,TGTGCCAGCAGCTTGGACCCGAGCAATCAGCCCCAGCATTTT,CASSLDPSNQPQHF
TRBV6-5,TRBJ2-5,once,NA,TGTGCCAGCATGGACTGGATATCGGGAGACCAGTACTTC,CASMDWISGDQYF
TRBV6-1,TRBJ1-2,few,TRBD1,TGTGCCAGCAGTCGGGACAGGGTGGATGGCTACACCTTC,CASSRDRVDGYTF
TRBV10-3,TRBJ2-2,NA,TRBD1,TGTGCCGCCCTGGGACAGGGCGAGAGGGGGGAGCTGTTTTTT,CAALGQGERGELFF
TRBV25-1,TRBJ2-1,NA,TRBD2,TGTGCCAGCAGCTCTGCGGGGGGCCGCTACAATGAGCAGTTCTTC,CASSSAGGRYNEQFF
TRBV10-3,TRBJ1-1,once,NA,TGTGCCACCGCCCAGACAGGCATGAACACTGAAGCTTTCTTT,CATAQTGMNTEAFF
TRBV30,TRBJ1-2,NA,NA,TGTGCCTGGAGTGTACCAGCGGGGCATTCTAACTATGGCTACACCTTC,CAWSVPAGHSNYGYTF
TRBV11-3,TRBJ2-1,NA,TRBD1,TGTGCCAGCAGCTATCGACAGGGGGCAGGTGGCAATGAGCAGTTCTTC,CASSYRQGAGGNEQFF
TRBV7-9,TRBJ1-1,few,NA,TGTGCCAGCAGCTCGGACCCGAACACTGAAGCTTTCTTT,CASSSDPNTEAFF
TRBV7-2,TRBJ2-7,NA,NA,TGTGCCAGCAGCTTAGACCGTAGGAGCTCCTACGAGCAGTACTTC,CASSLDRRSSYEQYF
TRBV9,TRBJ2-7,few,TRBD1,TGTGCCAGCAGCGTCTCGGGACAGCTCCACGAGCAGTACTTC,CASSVSGQLHEQYF
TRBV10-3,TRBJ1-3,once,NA,TGTGCCATCTCCAGTTTGAGCTCTGGAAACACCATATATTTT,CAISSLSSGNTIYF
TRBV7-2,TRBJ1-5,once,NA,TGTGCCAGCAGCCTCAATTCAGGGGCAGGTCAGCCCCAGCATTTT,CASSLNSGAGQPQHF
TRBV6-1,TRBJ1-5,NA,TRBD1,TGTGCCAGCAGTGGATCACAGGGGGCTCAGCCCCAGCATTTT,CASSGSQGAQPQHF
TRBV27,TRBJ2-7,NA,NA,TGTGCCAGCAGTTTTGGGCCAGCCTACGAGCAGTACTTC,CASSFGPAYEQYF
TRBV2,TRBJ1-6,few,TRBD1,TGTGCCAACCAACGGGACAGGAATTCACCCCTCCACTTT,CANQRDRNSPLHF
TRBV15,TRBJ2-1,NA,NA,TGTGCCACCAGCAGAGTAAGGGTCCACAATGAGCAGTTCTTC,CATSRVRVHNEQFF
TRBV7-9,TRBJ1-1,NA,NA,TGTGCCAGCAGCTTAAAGGGCGCCAGGGTGGGCACTGAAGCTTTCTTT,CASSLKGARVGTEAFF
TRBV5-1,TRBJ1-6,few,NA,TGCGCCAGCAGCTTGGATTCTGGGGTGAGTTCACCCCTCCACTTT,CASSLDSGVSSPLHF
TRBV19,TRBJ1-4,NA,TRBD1,TGTGCCAGTAGTATACTTCTACAGGGGTCTAATGAAAAACTGTTTTTT,CASSILLQGSNEKLFF
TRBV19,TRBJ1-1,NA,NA,TGTGCCAGTAGTATACGGCGGAACACTGAAGCTTTCTTT,CASSIRRNTEAFF
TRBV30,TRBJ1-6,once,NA,TGTGCCTGGAAAGGAATTCATTCACCCCTCCACTTT,CAWKGIHSPLHF
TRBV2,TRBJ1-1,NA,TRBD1,TGTGCCAGCAGAGACAGGGTTATGAACACTGAAGCTTTCTTT,CASRDRVMNTEAFF
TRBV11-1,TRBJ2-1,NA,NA,TGCGCCAGCAGCTTAAGTTGGGCCGGGAACCACAATGAGCAGTTCTTC,CASSLSWAGNHNEQFF
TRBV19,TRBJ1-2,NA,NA,TGTGCCAGTACCCGGACAGACTATGGCTACACCTTC,CASTRTDYGYTF
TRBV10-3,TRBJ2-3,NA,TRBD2,TGTGCCATCAGCACTGGACTAGCGGTTAAAGGGACAGATACGCAGTATTTT,CAISTGLAVKGTDTQYF
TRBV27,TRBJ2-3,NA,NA,TGTGCCAGCAGTTTTGGACTGCCACTTACGGATACGCAGTATTTT,CASSFGLPLTDTQYF
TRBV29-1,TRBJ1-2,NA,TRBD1,TGCAGCGTCATAACGGGACAGGAGATCTATGGCTACACCTTC,CSVITGQEIYGYTF
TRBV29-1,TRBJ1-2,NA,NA,TGCAGCATCCCCGAGGACGGTAACTATGGCTACACCTTC,CSIPEDGNYGYTF
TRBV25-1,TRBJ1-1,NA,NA,TGTGCCAGCAGTGAACGGGGGGCGACTGAAGCTTTCTTT,CASSERGATEAFF
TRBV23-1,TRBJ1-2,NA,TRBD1,TGCGCCAGCAATCGGGGACAGAACTATGGCTACACCTTC,CASNRGQNYGYTF
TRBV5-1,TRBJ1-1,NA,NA,TGCGCCAGCATGGCACAGAGGCTTATTGATTCAGCGGGAGGCACTGAAGCTTTCTTT,CASMAQRLIDSAGGTEAFF
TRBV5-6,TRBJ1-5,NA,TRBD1,TGTGCCAGCAGCAGACTCGACAGGGGGGATCAGCCCCAGCATTTT,CASSRLDRGDQPQHF